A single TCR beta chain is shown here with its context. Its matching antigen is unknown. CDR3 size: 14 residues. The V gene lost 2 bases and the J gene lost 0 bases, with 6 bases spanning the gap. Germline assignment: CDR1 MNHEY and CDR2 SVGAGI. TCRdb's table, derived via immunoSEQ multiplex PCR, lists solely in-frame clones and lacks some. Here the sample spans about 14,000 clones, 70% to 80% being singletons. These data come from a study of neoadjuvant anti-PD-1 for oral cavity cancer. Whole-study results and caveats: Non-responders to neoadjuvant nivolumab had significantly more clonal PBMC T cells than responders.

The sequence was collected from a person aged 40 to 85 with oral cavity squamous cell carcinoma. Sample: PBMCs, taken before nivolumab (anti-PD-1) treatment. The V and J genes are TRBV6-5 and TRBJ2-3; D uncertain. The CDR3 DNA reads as TGTGCCAGCAGTTACCGGGCGAGCACAGATACGCAGTATTTT. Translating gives CASSYRASTDTQYF.